This is a list of T cell receptor beta chains from one sample in a study of long-term antiretroviral therapy in people with HIV. The assay was immunoSEQ multiplex PCR, and TCRdb's table has in-frame clones only and misses some. The profile shows 10,000 to 11,000 clones, approximately 85% of them singletons. The sample consisted of unsorted PBMCs, taken 1.8 years after starting antiretroviral therapy. These receptors were obtained from a man aged 35 to 55 with HIV. The CDR3 runs from the conserved cysteine through the conserved F or W. D genes are given only for firm matches. Only some rows state a clone size, as once, few, many or a class for expanded clones.

j_call cdr3_length clone_size v_call d_call cdr3_nt cdr3_aa
TRBJ2-7 15 - TRBV5-1 TRBD2 TGCGCCAGCAGCTTGTCTGCTAGCGGGGGTCTCGGGCAGTACTTC CASSLSASGGLGQYF
TRBJ2-7 15 few TRBV7-2 TRBD2 TGTGCCAGCAGCTTATTTCCTAGCGGCAACTACGAGCAGTACTTC CASSLFPSGNYEQYF
TRBJ2-7 13 - TRBV5-6 - TGTGCCAGCAGCTTGGGTCTACCCTACGAGCAGTACTTC CASSLGLPYEQYF
TRBJ2-7 14 - TRBV5-4 - TGTGCCAGCAGCTTGGCCGGTGCAGGGGTCGAGCAGTACTTC CASSLAGAGVEQYF
TRBJ2-1 11 - TRBV20-1 - TGCAGTGCTTCACTATACAATGAGCAGTTCTTC CSASLYNEQFF
TRBJ1-1 12 - TRBV7-8 - TGTGCCAGCAGCTTGGTCAACACTGAAGCTTTCTTT CASSLVNTEAFF
TRBJ2-3 16 - TRBV7-9 TRBD2 TGTGCCAGCAGCCCAAGTCTAGCGGGAGAGACAGATACGCAGTATTTT CASSPSLAGETDTQYF
TRBJ2-7 15 - TRBV5-1 - TGCGCCAGCAGCTTGGATCCAGCGGTCTCCTACGAGCAGTACTTC CASSLDPAVSYEQYF
TRBJ2-3 13 - TRBV25-1 - TGTGCCAGCAGTCTCGGGGGCACAGATACGCAGTATTTT CASSLGGTDTQYF
TRBJ2-3 14 few TRBV7-9 - TGTGCCAGCATAAGCCCAATACGCACAGATACGCAGTATTTT CASISPIRTDTQYF
TRBJ2-1 18 - TRBV29-1 TRBD1 TGCAGCGGTGAAACCGGGACAGGCCCAAAGAGCTCCTACAATGAGCAGTTCTTC CSGETGTGPKSSYNEQFF
TRBJ2-2 16 - TRBV18 - TGTGCCAGCTCACCCCGTGAGGGCACCGTCACCGGGGAGCTGTTTTTT CASSPREGTVTGELFF
TRBJ1-3 13 - TRBV29-1 - TGCAGCGTTGGGGCTGCCTCTGGAAACACCATATATTTT CSVGAASGNTIYF
TRBJ2-5 12 - TRBV11-2 - TGTGCCAGCGGCTCCCGGTGGGAGACCCAGTACTTC CASGSRWETQYF
TRBJ2-2 14 - TRBV18 TRBD1 TGTGCCAGCCGACAGGGCGTTGGCACCGGGGAGCTGTTTTTT CASRQGVGTGELFF
TRBJ2-2 14 - TRBV11-1 - TGTGCCAGCAGCTTATCGGGAGTGGCCGGGGAGCTGTTTTTT CASSLSGVAGELFF
TRBJ2-1 16 - TRBV7-2 TRBD1 TGTGCCAGCAGCTTAGAGGGGGCCCCCTCGAGGGGTGAGCAGTTCTTC CASSLEGAPSRGEQFF
TRBJ1-6 10 - TRBV7-4 - TGTGCCAGCCTGTCCAGTTTCCTCCACTTT CASLSSFLHF
TRBJ1-5 11 - TRBV15 - TGTGCCACCTCGGGGGGCTGGACCCAGCATTTT CATSGGWTQHF
TRBJ1-5 15 - TRBV5-8 TRBD1 TGTGCCTCTCTCTCCATGGGACAGTTGAATCAGCCCCAGCATTTT CASLSMGQLNQPQHF
TRBJ2-5 14 - TRBV29-1 - TGCAGCGCCGACGAAGGTCTCATTGGGGAGACCCAGTACTTC CSADEGLIGETQYF
TRBJ2-3 15 - TRBV21-1 - TGTGCCAGCAGCAAAGAAAGGGGGGACACAGATACGCAGTATTTT CASSKERGDTDTQYF
TRBJ1-4 17 - TRBV5-6 TRBD1 TGTGCCAGCAGCGAAGACCAGGGGGAGGCAACTAATGAAAAACTGTTTTTT CASSEDQGEATNEKLFF
TRBJ1-4 14 - TRBV5-6 TRBD1 TGTGCCAGCTCGTTGACAGGGGAGGATGAAAAACTGTTTTTT CASSLTGEDEKLFF
TRBJ2-2 13 - TRBV6-6 TRBD1 TGTGCCAGCAGCCAGGGGGCTAAGCGGGAGCTGTTTTTT CASSQGAKRELFF
TRBJ2-1 16 - TRBV7-2 TRBD1 TGTGCCAGCAGGACAGGGACCCGCGGCATTAAAAATGAGCAGTTCTTC CASRTGTRGIKNEQFF
TRBJ1-1 15 - TRBV2 - TGTGCCAGCAGGACCCCTCGAGACATAAACACTGAAGCTTTCTTT CASRTPRDINTEAFF
TRBJ2-5 16 - TRBV7-9 TRBD2 TGTGCCAGCAGCTTAGGGACTAGCGGGAGGAGAGAGACCCAGTACTTC CASSLGTSGRRETQYF
TRBJ2-7 16 - TRBV6-5 TRBD1 TGTGCCAGCAGTTACTCGCATACAGGGGGCGTCAACGAGCAGTACTTC CASSYSHTGGVNEQYF
TRBJ2-1 15 - TRBV27 TRBD2 TGTGCCAGCAGTTTCCCTAGCGGACGATACAATGAGCAGTTCTTC CASSFPSGRYNEQFF
TRBJ1-4 14 - TRBV9 TRBD1 TGTGCCAGCAGCACAGGGGGCGACTATGAAAAACTGTTTTTT CASSTGGDYEKLFF
TRBJ1-1 12 - TRBV18 - TGTGCCAGCTCACCACGGAACACTGAAGCTTTCTTT CASSPRNTEAFF
TRBJ2-7 13 - TRBV11-1 TRBD1 TGTGCCAGCAGCTTCGACAGGGGATACGAGCAGTACTTC CASSFDRGYEQYF
TRBJ2-7 15 once TRBV5-1 TRBD2 TGCGCCAGCAGAGAGAGGACTAGCGGGGCCTACGAGCAGTACTTC CASRERTSGAYEQYF
TRBJ1-4 14 - TRBV30 TRBD1 TGTGCCTGGAGTTTAGGGACAGGGGATGAAAAACTGTTTTTT CAWSLGTGDEKLFF
TRBJ2-1 11 - TRBV12-5 - TGTGCTAGTGGTTTGACCGGTGAGCAGTTCTTC CASGLTGEQFF
TRBJ2-7 15 - TRBV7-6 - TGTGCCAGCAGCTTAGAGCAGTCGACTTACTACGAGCAGTACTTC CASSLEQSTYYEQYF
TRBJ2-1 15 - TRBV19 TRBD2 TGTGCCAGTAGTATAGGTCCGGGACTAGCTCGTGAGCAGTTCTTC CASSIGPGLAREQFF
TRBJ2-3 16 - TRBV6-5 - TGTGCCAGCAGTTACGGGTGGACACCTAGCACGGGTACGCAGTATTTT CASSYGWTPSTGTQYF
TRBJ1-4 14 few TRBV5-4 - TGTGCCAGCAGCTTGGCTCCTACGACTGAAAAACTGTTTTTT CASSLAPTTEKLFF